This T cell receptor (beta chain) was sequenced during a study of radiation and T cells in renal cell carcinoma. Study-level information: Nephrectomy followed 15 Gy stereotactic body radiation by 4 weeks.

The assay was immunoSEQ multiplex PCR, and TCRdb's table has in-frame clones only and misses some. The sample records under 55,000 clones, roughly 80% being singletons. Worth noting for this clone: Its specificity is unknown.

Stated time point: baseline pretreatment blood. Treatment of the sample: 15 Gy SBRT to primary tumor, nephrectomy 4 weeks later. Serial blood draws occurred at baseline and 2 and 4 weeks post-SBRT. V was trimmed by 1 base and J by 7 bases, leaving 9 bases between them. Germline V lookup: CDR1 SGHKS, CDR2 YYEKEE (reference sequence). The CDR3 has 13 amino acids. General study points: Without pretreatment biopsies, baseline tumor clonotype presence was undetermined.

This receptor was identified in a woman aged 70-85 years with renal cell carcinoma. The sequencing used blood, collected from a patient whose treatment included radiotherapy and nephrectomy. The chain links TRBV5-5 to TRBJ1-3; possible D gene TRBD1, 6 bases. As DNA, the CDR3 is TGTGCCAGCAGCTTGAACAGGGCTAACACCATATATTTT. Its translation is CASSLNRANTIYF.